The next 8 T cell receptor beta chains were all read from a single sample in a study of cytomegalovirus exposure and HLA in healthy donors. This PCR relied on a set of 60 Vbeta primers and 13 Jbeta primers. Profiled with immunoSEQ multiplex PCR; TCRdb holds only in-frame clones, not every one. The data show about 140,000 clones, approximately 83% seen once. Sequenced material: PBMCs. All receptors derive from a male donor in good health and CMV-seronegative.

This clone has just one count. CDR3: CASGLVFPSTEAFF. CDR3 nucleotides: TGTGCTAGTGGTTTGGTTTTCCCTTCCACTGAAGCTTTCTTT. This chain joins TRBV12-5 and TRBJ1-1; D gene unclear. The germline V gene has CDR1 LGHNT and CDR2 FRNRAP. This CDR3 spans 14 amino acids. V lost 0 bases to trimming and J lost 4 bases, with 9 bases between them.

The CDR3 region has the DNA TGTGCCAGCCACTCCCTCGGGACTAGCGGATGGGCCTACAATGAGCAGTTCTTC. Its translation is CASHSLGTSGWAYNEQFF. This chain uses TRBV27 with TRBJ2-1; 11 nucleotides line up with TRBD2. Germline assignment: CDR1 MNHEY and CDR2 SMNVEV (reference sequence). V was pared by 8 bases and J by 2 bases, with 14 bases of the junction left unmatched. The CDR3 is made up of 18 amino acids.

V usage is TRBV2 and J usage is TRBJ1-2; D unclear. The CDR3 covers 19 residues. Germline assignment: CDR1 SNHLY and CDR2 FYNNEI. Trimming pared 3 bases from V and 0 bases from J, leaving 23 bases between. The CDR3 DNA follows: TGTGCCAGCAGTGAGAACCCCGGGGTTGGCGCTTCAGCTAACTATGGCTACACCTTC. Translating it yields CASSENPGVGASANYGYTF. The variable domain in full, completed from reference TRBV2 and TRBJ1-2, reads EPEVTQTPSHQVTQMGQEVILRCVPISNHLYFYWYRQILGQKVEFLVSFYNNEISEKSEIFDDQFSVERPDGSNFTLKIRSTKLEDSAMYFCASSENPGVGASANYGYTFGSGTRLTVV.

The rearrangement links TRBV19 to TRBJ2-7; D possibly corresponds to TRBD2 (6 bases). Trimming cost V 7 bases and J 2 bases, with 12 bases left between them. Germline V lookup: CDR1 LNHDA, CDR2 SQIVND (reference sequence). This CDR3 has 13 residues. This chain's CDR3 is CASTDRRAYEQYF. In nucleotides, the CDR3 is TGTGCCAGTACGGACCGGAGGGCCTACGAGCAGTACTTC.

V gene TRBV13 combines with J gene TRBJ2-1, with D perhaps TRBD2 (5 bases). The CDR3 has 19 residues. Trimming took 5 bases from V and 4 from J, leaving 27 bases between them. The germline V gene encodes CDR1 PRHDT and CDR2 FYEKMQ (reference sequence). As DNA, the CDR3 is TGTGCCAGCAGCCCCCCGGGCCCGGGTCTGGAGGTCGCTTACAATGAGCAGTTCTTC. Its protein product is CASSPPGPGLEVAYNEQFF.

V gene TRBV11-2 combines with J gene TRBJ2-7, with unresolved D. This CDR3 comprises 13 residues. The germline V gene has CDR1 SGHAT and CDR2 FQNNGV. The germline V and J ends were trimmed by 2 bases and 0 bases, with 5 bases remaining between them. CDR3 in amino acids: CASSLSSSYEQYF. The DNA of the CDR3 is TGTGCCAGCAGCTTATCCAGCTCCTACGAGCAGTACTTC.

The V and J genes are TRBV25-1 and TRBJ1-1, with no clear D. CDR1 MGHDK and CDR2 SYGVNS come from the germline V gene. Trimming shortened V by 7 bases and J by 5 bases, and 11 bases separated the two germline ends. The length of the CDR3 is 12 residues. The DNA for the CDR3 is TGTGCCAGCATAGACACGGGGACTGAAGCTTTCTTT. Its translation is CASIDTGTEAFF.

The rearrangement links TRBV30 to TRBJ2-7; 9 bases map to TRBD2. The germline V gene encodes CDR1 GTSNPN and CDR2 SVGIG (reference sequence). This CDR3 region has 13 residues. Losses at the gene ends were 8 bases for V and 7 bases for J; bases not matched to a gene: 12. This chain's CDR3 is CARSSGASLEQYF. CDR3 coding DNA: TGTGCCCGCTCTAGCGGGGCGTCGTTGGAGCAGTACTTC.